The TCR beta chain described here comes from a study of blood T cells in healthy people across ages. Study-wide points: Age brought a roughly linear fall in TCR beta diversity measured per million T cells. Naive T cell percentage by flow cytometry tracked strongly with beta diversity. Unsorted PBMCs prevented conclusive naive versus antigen-experienced comparison.

Germline assignment: CDR1 MGHRA and CDR2 YSYEKL. Trimming cost V 3 bases and J 5 bases, with 11 bases left between them. This CDR3 comprises 13 residues. As for this clonotype: Its antigen is not identified.

Primers used in a second PCR of roughly 7 to 12 cycles were a sample-barcoded 5' primer and a J-beta primer mix. At least 3 million CDR3-containing paired-end reads were obtained per sample. TCRdb redid the calling of the 5' RACE reads with MiXCR, one entry per CDR3 protein. The table lists around 900,000 distinct CDR3 sequences, 45% to 60% of them singletons, with 20% to 25% in the top ten. The material sequenced was blood. This receptor was taken from a woman aged 55-75 years in good health. The chain employs TRBV4-1 and TRBJ2-7, with D perhaps given as TRBD1 or TRBD2 (5 bases each). DNA for the CDR3: TGCGCCAGCAGCCAGCCCGGGACGAACGAGCAGTACTTC. Amino acids: CASSQPGTNEQYF.